This T cell receptor (beta chain) was obtained from a study of blood T cells in healthy people across ages. Per sample, at least 5 micrograms of total RNA were extracted. Combining a sample-barcoded 5' primer with a J-beta primer mix, a second PCR ran for about 7 to 11 cycles. TCRdb processed the 5' RACE reads anew with MiXCR; each CDR3 protein has one entry. The data contain 850,000 to 1,300,000 distinct CDR3 sequences, under 45% of them singletons. Trimming removed 5 bases from V and 3 bases from J; junction bases left unmatched: 8. The CDR3 runs to 15 residues. Sequences were obtained from blood. The TCR comes from a woman aged 60-70 years in good health. V is TRBV12-3 or TRBV12-4 and J is TRBJ2-3; 7 bases align to TRBD1. The CDR3 nucleotides read TGTGCCAGCAGTGGCCCCGGGACAGTTACAGATACGCAGTATTTT. Protein product: CASSGPGTVTDTQYF.